This passage covers 4 T cell receptor beta chains from one sample sequenced in a study of CD8+CD57+ T cells in acquired aplastic anemia. Patients chosen for sequencing had shown CD8+CD57+ cell expansion by flow cytometry. The study profiled TCR beta VDJ and CDR3 using genomic DNA as template. A single record per CDR3 protein comes from TCRdb applying MiXCR to the reads. The sample records approximately 120,000 distinct CDR3 sequences, over 30% being singletons. The sample comprised sorted CD4+, CD8+, or CD8+CD57+ T cells (not recorded which) from PBMCs. Receptors originate from a human donor with aplastic anemia.

This clonotype was observed a handful of times. Since a much larger clone is just one base distant, this may be a read error. V gene TRBV19 combines with J gene TRBJ2-3, with D possibly being TRBD1 (5 bases). Germline CDR1 and CDR2: LNHDA and SQIVND (reference sequence). There are 13 residues in the CDR3. The CDR3 DNA follows: TGTACCGGTACCGTAGGGGTCACAGATACGCAGTATTTT. It is translated as CTGTVGVTDTQYF. The complete variable domain, with remaining parts taken from reference TRBV19 and TRBJ2-3, reads DGGITQSPKYLFRKEGQNVTLSCEQNLNHDAMYWYRQDPGQGLRLIYYSQIVNDFQKGDIAEGYSVSREKKESFPLTVTSAQKNPTAFYLCTGTVGVTDTQYFGPGTRLTVL.

The V gene is TRBV7-3, the J gene TRBJ2-5; 10 nucleotides line up with TRBD2. V gave up 8 bases and J gave up 7 bases; unmatched junction bases: 7. Germline V gene data show CDR1 as SGHTA and CDR2 as FQGTGA. The CDR3 length is 13 residues. The CDR3 nucleotides are TGTGCCAGCGCGCCAATAGCGGGGGGGACCCAGTACTTC. Protein: CASAPIAGGTQYF.

The DNA for the CDR3 is TGTGCCACCAGTACAGGAGGGGGGCGGGACTATGGCTACACCTTC. This gives the protein CATSTGGGRDYGYTF. The gene calls are TRBV15 and TRBJ1-2; D might be TRBD1 (6 bases). Trimming took off 6 bases at V and 3 bases at J, with 17 bases between the two ends. Germline CDR1 reads LNHNV; CDR2 reads YYDKDF (reference sequence). The CDR3 has 15 amino acids.

This clonotype was counted between two and nine times. V and J are TRBV2 and TRBJ2-7, with unresolved D. The CDR3 is 14 amino acids. V was pared by 6 bases and J by 0 bases, with 12 bases between. CDR1 SNHLY and CDR2 FYNNEI come from the germline V gene. CDR3: CASSPPDGSYEQYV. In nucleotides, the CDR3 is TGTGCCAGCAGCCCGCCAGACGGCTCCTACGAGCAGTACGTC.